The sequence of this T cell receptor (beta chain) was determined in a study of T cells in Graves' hyperthyroidism and ophthalmopathy. Whole-study results and caveats: Also found in blood were most expanded thyroid clonotypes above 0.001.

This CDR3 comprises 15 residues. Per the germline V gene, CDR1 is SNHLY and CDR2 is FYNNEI. V was clipped by 5 bases and J by 2 bases; unmatched bases: 7. TCR beta CDR3 regions were amplified from RNA. Primed by the HTBI set, a first-round RT-PCR was run on the TCR CDR3. TCRdb re-called the multiplex PCR reads through MiXCR, storing one row per CDR3 protein. In the table there are hundreds of thousands of distinct CDR3 sequences, 13% to 15% of which are singletons. This clonotype turned up a few times. Its target is unknown. Patients aged 18 to 65 with hyperthyroidism were newly diagnosed, with duration under 2 months. Exclusion of a patient resulted from uncontrolled infection, other autoimmune disease, pregnancy or lactation.

The sequenced sample consisted of blood. The gene calls are TRBV2 and TRBJ2-7, with 9 bases matching TRBD1. The clonotype comes from a woman aged 18-30 years with Graves' hyperthyroidism. The CDR3 DNA is TGTGCCAGCAGTCAACAGGGGGCCATCCCCTACGAGCAGTACTTC. Its translation is CASSQQGAIPYEQYF.